This TCR beta chain was documented in a study of T cell repertoires in cytomegalovirus infection. The study's findings and limits: Using cumulative public TCR beta family frequency, the authors identified those who carried CMV together with the relevant HLA.

TCRdb reanalysed the reads using MiXCR and keeps one entry per CDR3 protein. The sample carries approximately 400,000 distinct CDR3 sequences, approximately 33% recorded once. The CDR3 has 14 amino acids. Germline assignment: CDR1 SGHVS and CDR2 FNYEAQ. V was pared by 3 bases and J by 0 bases, with 8 bases between. This clonotype showed up many times. What it recognizes is unknown. The gene calls are TRBV7-6 and TRBJ2-5; D remains unclear. The sequence was obtained from a human donor in good health (CMV status not recorded). Some clones in this sample may be carry-over from other donors' samples. Source material: PBMCs. This CDR3 is CASSFGEYQETQYF. DNA for the CDR3: TGTGCCAGCAGCTTCGGAGAGTACCAAGAGACCCAGTACTTC.